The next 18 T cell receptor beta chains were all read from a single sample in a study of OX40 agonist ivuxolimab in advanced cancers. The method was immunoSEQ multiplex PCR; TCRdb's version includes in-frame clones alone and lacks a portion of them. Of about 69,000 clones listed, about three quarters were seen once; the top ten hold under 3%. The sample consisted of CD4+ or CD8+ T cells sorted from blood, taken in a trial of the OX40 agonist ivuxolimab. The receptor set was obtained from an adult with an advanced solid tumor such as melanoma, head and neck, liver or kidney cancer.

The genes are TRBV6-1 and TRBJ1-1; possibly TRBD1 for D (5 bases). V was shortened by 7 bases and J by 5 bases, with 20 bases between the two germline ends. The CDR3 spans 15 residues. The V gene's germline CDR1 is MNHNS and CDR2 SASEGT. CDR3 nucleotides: TGTGCCAGCACTGCCGACCGGGCAGGGTCAACTGAAGCTTTCTTT. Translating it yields CASTADRAGSTEAFF.

CDR3 residues: CSVGGPRSKNIQYF. The DNA for the CDR3 is TGCAGCGTTGGAGGTCCGCGGTCCAAAAACATTCAGTACTTC. This chain links TRBV29-1 with TRBJ2-4, with D uncertain. V lost 4 bases and J lost 2, with 12 bases in between. The CDR3 consists of 14 residues. The germline V gene has CDR1 SQVTM and CDR2 ANQGSEA.

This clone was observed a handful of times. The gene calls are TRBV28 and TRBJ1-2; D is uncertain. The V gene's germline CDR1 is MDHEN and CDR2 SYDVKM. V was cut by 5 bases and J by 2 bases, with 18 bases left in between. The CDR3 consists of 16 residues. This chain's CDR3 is CASSTLEKGLNYGYTF. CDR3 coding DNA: TGTGCCAGCAGTACACTGGAGAAGGGTTTAAACTATGGCTACACCTTC.

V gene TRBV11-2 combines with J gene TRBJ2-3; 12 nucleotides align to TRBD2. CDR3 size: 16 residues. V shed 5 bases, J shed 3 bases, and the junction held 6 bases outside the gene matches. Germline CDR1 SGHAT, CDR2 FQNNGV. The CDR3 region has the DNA TGTGCCAGCAGCATTACTAGCGGGAGGCTTACAGATACGCAGTATTTT. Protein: CASSITSGRLTDTQYF.

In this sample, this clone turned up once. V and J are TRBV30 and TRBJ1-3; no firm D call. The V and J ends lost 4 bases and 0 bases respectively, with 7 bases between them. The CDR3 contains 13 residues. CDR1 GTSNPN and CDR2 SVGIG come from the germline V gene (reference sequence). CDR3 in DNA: TGTGCCTGGACAGAGGACTCTGGAAACACCATATATTTT. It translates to CAWTEDSGNTIYF.

The CDR3 here is CASSPPRGVGSTDTQYF. The CDR3 DNA is TGTGCCAGCAGCCCTCCTCGCGGCGTGGGGAGCACAGATACGCAGTATTTT. The genes are TRBV11-2 and TRBJ2-3; D remains ambiguous. Looked up from germline, CDR1 is SGHAT and CDR2 is FQNNGV. The CDR3 contains 17 residues. V was clipped by 5 bases and J by 0 bases, with 18 bases between them.

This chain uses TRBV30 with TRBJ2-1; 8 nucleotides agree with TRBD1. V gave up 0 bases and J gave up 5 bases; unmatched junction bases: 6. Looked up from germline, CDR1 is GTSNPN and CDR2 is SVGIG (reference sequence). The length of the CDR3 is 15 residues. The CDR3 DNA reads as TGTGCCTGGAGTGTACTGGACAGGGAGGACAATGAGCAGTTCTTC. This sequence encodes CAWSVLDREDNEQFF.

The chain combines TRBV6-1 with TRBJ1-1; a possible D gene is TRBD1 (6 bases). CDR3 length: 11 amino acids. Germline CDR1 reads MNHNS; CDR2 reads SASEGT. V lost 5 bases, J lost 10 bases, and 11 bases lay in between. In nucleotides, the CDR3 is TGTGCCAGCAGTCAATTACAGGGAGCTTTCTTT. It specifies CASSQLQGAFF.

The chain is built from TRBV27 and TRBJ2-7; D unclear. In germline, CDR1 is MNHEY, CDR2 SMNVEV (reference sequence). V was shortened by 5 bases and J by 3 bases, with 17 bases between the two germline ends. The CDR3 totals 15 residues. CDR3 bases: TGTGCCAGCAGTAAATCCGGGTCTATTGTCTACGAGCAGTACTTC. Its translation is CASSKSGSIVYEQYF.

The CDR3 protein is CASSQEALLGLNEQFF. The DNA of the CDR3 is TGCGCCAGCAGCCAAGAAGCTTTACTCGGTCTCAATGAGCAGTTCTTC. This chain uses TRBV4-1 with TRBJ2-1; D unresolved. The CDR3 totals 16 residues. CDR1 and CDR2 (germline): MGHRA, YSYEKL. Trimming took off 0 bases at V and 6 bases at J, with 15 bases between the two ends.

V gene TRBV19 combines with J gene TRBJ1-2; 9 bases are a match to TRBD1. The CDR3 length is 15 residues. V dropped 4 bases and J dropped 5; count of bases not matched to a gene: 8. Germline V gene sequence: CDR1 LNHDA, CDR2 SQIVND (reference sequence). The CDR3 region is CASSKPGQGRYGYTF. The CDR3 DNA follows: TGTGCCAGTAGTAAACCCGGACAGGGGCGGTATGGCTACACCTTC.

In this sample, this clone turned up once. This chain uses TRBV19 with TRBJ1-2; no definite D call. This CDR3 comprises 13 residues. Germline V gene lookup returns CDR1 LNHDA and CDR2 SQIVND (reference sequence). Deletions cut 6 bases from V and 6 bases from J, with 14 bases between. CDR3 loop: CASRQQQVNGYTF. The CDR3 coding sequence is TGTGCCAGTAGACAGCAGCAGGTGAATGGCTACACCTTC.

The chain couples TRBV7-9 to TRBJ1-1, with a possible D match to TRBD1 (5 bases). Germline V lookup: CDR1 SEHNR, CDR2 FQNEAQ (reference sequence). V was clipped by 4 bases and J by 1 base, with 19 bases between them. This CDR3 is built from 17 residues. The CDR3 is CASSSYRQLLGNTEAFF. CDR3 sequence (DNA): TGTGCCAGCAGCTCCTATAGACAGCTGCTCGGGAACACTGAAGCTTTCTTT.

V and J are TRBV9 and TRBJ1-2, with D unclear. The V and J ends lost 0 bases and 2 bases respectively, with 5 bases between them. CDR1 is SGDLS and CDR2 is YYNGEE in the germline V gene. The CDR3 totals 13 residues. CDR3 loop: CASSVDRNYGYTF. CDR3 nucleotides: TGTGCCAGCAGCGTAGACAGAAACTATGGCTACACCTTC.

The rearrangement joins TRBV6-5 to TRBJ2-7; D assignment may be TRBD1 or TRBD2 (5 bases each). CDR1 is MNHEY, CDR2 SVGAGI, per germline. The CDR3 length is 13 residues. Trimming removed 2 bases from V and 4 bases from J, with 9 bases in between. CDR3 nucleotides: TGTGCCAGCAGTTACCTGAGGGGTTACGAGCAGTACTTC. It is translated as CASSYLRGYEQYF.

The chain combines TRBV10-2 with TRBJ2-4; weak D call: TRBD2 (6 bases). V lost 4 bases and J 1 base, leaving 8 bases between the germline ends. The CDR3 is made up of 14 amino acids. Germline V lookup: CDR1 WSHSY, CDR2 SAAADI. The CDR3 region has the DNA TGCGCCAGCAGTGTACGGGGGGCCAAAAACATTCAGTACTTC. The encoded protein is CASSVRGAKNIQYF.

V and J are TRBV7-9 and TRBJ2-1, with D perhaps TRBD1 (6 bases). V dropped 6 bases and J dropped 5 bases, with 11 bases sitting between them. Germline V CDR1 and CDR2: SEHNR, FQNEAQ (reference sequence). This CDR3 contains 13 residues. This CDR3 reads CASRSQGNNEQFF. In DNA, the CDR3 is TGTGCCAGCAGAAGTCAGGGGAACAATGAGCAGTTCTTC.

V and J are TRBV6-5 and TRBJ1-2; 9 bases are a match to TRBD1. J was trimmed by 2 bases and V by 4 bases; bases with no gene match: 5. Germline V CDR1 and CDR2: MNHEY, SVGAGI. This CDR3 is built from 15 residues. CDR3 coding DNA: TGTGCCAGCAGTTCCCTTGGACAGGGGAACTATGGCTACACCTTC. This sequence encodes CASSSLGQGNYGYTF.